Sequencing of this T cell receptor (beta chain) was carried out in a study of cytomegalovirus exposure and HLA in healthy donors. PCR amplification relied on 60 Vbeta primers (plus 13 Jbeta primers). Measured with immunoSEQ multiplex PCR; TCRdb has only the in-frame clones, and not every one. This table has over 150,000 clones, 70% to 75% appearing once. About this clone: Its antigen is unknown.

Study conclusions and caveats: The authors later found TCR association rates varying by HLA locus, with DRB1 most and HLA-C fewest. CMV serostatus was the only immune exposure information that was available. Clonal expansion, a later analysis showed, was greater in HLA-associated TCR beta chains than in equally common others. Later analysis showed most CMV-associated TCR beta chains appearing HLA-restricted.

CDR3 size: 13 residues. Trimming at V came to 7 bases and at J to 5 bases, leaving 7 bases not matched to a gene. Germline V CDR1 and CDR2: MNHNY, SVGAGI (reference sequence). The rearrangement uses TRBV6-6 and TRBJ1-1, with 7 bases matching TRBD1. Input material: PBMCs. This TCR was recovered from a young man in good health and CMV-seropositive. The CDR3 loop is CASTPRGRTEAFF. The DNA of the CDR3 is TGTGCCAGCACCCCGAGGGGGCGGACTGAAGCTTTCTTT.